This TCR beta chain was found in a study of cytotoxic CD8 clonotypes in ibrutinib-treated CLL. The overall study: Across the patients, about a dozen were relapsed/refractory, over 14 treatment-naive and under 18 IGHV unmutated. The response samples were taken once patients had been treated for a median of approximately 13 months, range 6 to 36.

Genomic DNA (about 2 micrograms) was obtained from cryopreserved PBMCs for construction of TCR beta libraries. V was pared by 3 bases and J by 2 bases, with 9 bases between. The CDR3 sequence is 14 residues long. Germline lookup yields CDR1 SGHTA and CDR2 FQGNSA. Produced via immunoSEQ multiplex PCR; TCRdb's table is partial and in-frame only. The sample contains 130,000 or so clones, around 80% of which appear only once. V and J are TRBV7-2 and TRBJ2-3, with D perhaps TRBD2 (6 bases). This clonotype was obtained from a human donor with chronic lymphocytic leukemia. The sequencing here drew on PBMCs, taken after 12 months of ibrutinib treatment. CDR3 protein: CASSFGGDTDTQYF. DNA for the CDR3: TGTGCCAGCAGCTTCGGGGGAGACACAGATACGCAGTATTTT.